This T cell receptor (beta chain) was sequenced for a study of shared clonotypes between healthy human individuals. Findings and caveats of the study: Tissues were not sampled, only blood, and their repertoires likely differ. Sharing across a few donors was seen in about 5% of naive CD4 clonotypes. Non-shared clonotypes had lower generation probabilities than those shared by all four donors. Having only a few donors restricted how much genetic and exposure-history diversity was captured.

With respect to this clone: What it binds is unknown.

Profiling relied on immunoSEQ multiplex PCR, and the TCRdb table lists in-frame clones only, not all of them. The sample includes 2 million to 2.5 million clones, roughly 92% of them seen just once. V gave up 6 bases and J gave up 2 bases; unmatched junction bases: 7. Germline V lookup: CDR1 SGHRS, CDR2 YFSETQ. This CDR3 contains 14 residues. The sequence derives from a man aged 18-30 years in good health. Some clones in this sample may be carry-over from other donors' samples. This rearrangement joins TRBV5-1 to TRBJ2-7; 8 bases match TRBD1. The source material was naive CD4+ T cells from PBMCs. Subset reported: CD45RA+ positively selected. The CDR3 loop reads CASTRDRRTYEQYF. CDR3 DNA sequence: TGCGCCAGCACGCGGGACAGGAGGACCTACGAGCAGTACTTC.